The clone carrying this T cell receptor (beta chain) was recorded many times. Its antigen is unidentified. Peripheral blood was drawn, around 9.5 milliliters per donor. Total RNA amounts of at least 6 micrograms were extracted per sample. These data originate in a study of blood T cells in healthy people across ages. General study findings and limits: Expanded clonotype changes were possibly confounded by unknown donor CMV status. Unsorted PBMC material precluded a definitive naive versus antigen-experienced comparison.

The germline gives CDR1 MNHEY, CDR2 SVGAGI. The germline V and J ends were trimmed by 2 bases and 2 bases, with 10 bases remaining between them. The CDR3 is 16 residues long. Primers used in a second PCR of roughly 7 to 11 cycles were a sample-barcoded 5' primer and a J-beta primer mix. A single record per CDR3 protein comes from TCRdb applying MiXCR to the 5' RACE reads. Of hundreds of thousands of distinct CDR3 sequences listed, about 54% are singletons. The chain carries TRBV6-5 and TRBJ1-6; D gene ambiguous. Sequencing used blood. This clonotype was obtained from a man between 60 and 75 years old in good health. The CDR3 DNA sequence: TGTGCCAGCAGTTACGATGGTAGCGCCTATAATTCACCCCTCCACTTT. Protein sequence: CASSYDGSAYNSPLHF.